This T cell receptor (beta chain) came from a study of cytomegalovirus exposure and HLA in healthy donors. Broader study findings: TCR association rates varied by HLA locus in a later analysis, with DRB1 highest and HLA-C lowest. In terms of immune exposure information, only CMV serostatus was available. It was taken for granted in presence/absence analyses that sequencing depth across donors was roughly uniform.

CDR3 length: 16 amino acids. V gave up 6 bases and J gave up 3 bases; unmatched junction bases: 10. Germline CDR1 SNHLY, CDR2 FYNNEI. This clone was picked up a small number of times. No antigen is known for it. Researchers ran the PCR with 60 Vbeta and 13 Jbeta primers. Repertoires were generated with immunoSEQ multiplex PCR, while TCRdb's copy carries only in-frame clones and drops some. The sample yields more than 110,000 clones, around a tenth seen once. This chain joins TRBV2 and TRBJ2-1; TRBD2 aligns across 8 bases. Sequenced sample: PBMCs. The clonotype originates from a man aged 50 to 59 in good health and CMV-seronegative. The CDR3 sequence is CASRPGLGQFYNEQFF. For the CDR3, the DNA is TGTGCCAGCAGACCGGGACTAGGGCAATTCTACAATGAGCAGTTCTTC.